This T cell receptor beta chain emerged from a study of cytomegalovirus exposure and HLA in healthy donors. The PCR contained 60 Vbeta and 13 Jbeta primers. Repertoires were generated with immunoSEQ multiplex PCR, while TCRdb's copy carries only in-frame clones and drops some. The sample has 100,000 to 150,000 clones, more than 75% seen once. In its sample, this clone was seen once. CDR1 and CDR2 (germline): LNHNV, YYDKDF (reference sequence). This CDR3 contains 14 residues. V lost 0 bases and J lost 4, with 9 bases in between. Sequenced sample: PBMCs. The chain joins TRBV15 to TRBJ2-5, with no clear D. The receptor comes from a man aged 18 to 29 in good health and CMV-seronegative. CDR3 in amino acids: CATSREPVRETQYF. CDR3 sequence (DNA): TGTGCCACCAGCAGAGAACCAGTCCGAGAGACCCAGTACTTC.